This TCR beta chain derives from a study of cytomegalovirus exposure and HLA in healthy donors. Study context: The 90 to 150 validation repertoires used a platform that matched the one used for the roughly 650 first-cohort repertoires, as a later analysis reported. Study-level findings and limits: Most sequenced TCRs were rare (though some public TCRs occurred in many donors). A classifier reportedly called cytomegalovirus status with high sensitivity and specificity. Cytomegalovirus-associated status was assigned to roughly 160 TCR beta chains.

CDR3 length equals 14 residues. V gave up 6 bases and J gave up 8 bases; unmatched junction bases: 7. The germline CDR1 and CDR2 sequences are LGHNA and YSLEER. Sequenced by immunoSEQ multiplex PCR; TCRdb stores in-frame clones only, minus some. Found here are some 260,000 clones, around 91% of them singletons; the top ten hold 3.1%. A remark on this clone: As yet, its antigen is unknown.

The chain links TRBV4-3 to TRBJ1-4, with 9 bases identical to TRBD1. This TCR was recovered from a woman under 40 in good health and CMV-seronegative. Specimen: PBMCs. Written as DNA, the CDR3 is TGCGCCAGCAGTCAGGACAGGGGATCCGAAAAACTGTTTTTT. This translates into CASSQDRGSEKLFF.